The rows below give T cell receptor beta chains drawn from one sample of a study of early T cells in non-severe SARS-CoV-2 infection. MiXCR was run by TCRdb on the 5' RACE reads, yielding one entry per CDR3 protein. The sample carries approximately 63,000 distinct CDR3 sequences, more than 5.5% recorded once. Source: whole blood, taken at baseline. The source is an adult who was a healthcare worker with PCR-confirmed SARS-CoV-2 infection or an uninfected control (not recorded which). Each CDR3 is given with its conserved first and last residue. A D gene is named only where the DNA matches it firmly. The listing skips clone size in some rows; elsewhere it reads once, few, many or a size class.

size: -; V: TRBV29-1; D: -; J: TRBJ1-1; CDR3: CSVEAMNTEAFF; DNA: TGCAGCGTTGAAGCCATGAACACTGAAGCTTTCTTT
size: many; V: TRBV28; D: -; J: TRBJ1-1; CDR3: CASSLGSGTEAFF; DNA: TGTGCCAGCAGTTTAGGTTCAGGGACTGAAGCTTTCTTT
size: many; V: TRBV6-5; D: -; J: TRBJ2-5; CDR3: CASSRRTDQETQYF; DNA: TGTGCCAGCAGTAGACGAACAGACCAAGAGACCCAGTACTTC
size: many; V: TRBV27; D: TRBD1; J: TRBJ1-2; CDR3: CASSSGQGGNYGYTF; DNA: TGTGCCAGCAGTTCCGGACAGGGGGGTAACTATGGCTACACCTTC
size: many; V: TRBV29-1; D: -; J: TRBJ2-3; CDR3: CSVEKGSHTDTQYF; DNA: TGCAGCGTTGAGAAAGGGAGCCACACAGATACGCAGTATTTT
size: many; V: TRBV5-6; D: TRBD2; J: TRBJ2-1; CDR3: CASSFGTSGYNEQFF; DNA: TGTGCCAGCAGCTTTGGGACTAGCGGTTACAATGAGCAGTTCTTC
size: many; V: TRBV6-1; D: TRBD1; J: TRBJ1-1; CDR3: CASSEIQGIGEAFF; DNA: TGTGCCAGCAGTGAGATACAGGGGATCGGTGAAGCTTTCTTT
size: many; V: TRBV5-4; D: -; J: TRBJ2-1; CDR3: CASSLGWGEQFF; DNA: TGTGCCAGCAGCTTGGGGTGGGGTGAGCAGTTCTTC
size: few; V: TRBV6-5; D: -; J: TRBJ1-3; CDR3: CASQLIVGAGNTIYF; DNA: TGTGCCAGTCAACTCATAGTCGGAGCTGGAAACACCATATATTTT
size: many; V: TRBV25-1; D: -; J: TRBJ1-1; CDR3: CASSEVANTEAFF; DNA: TGTGCCAGCAGTGAAGTTGCTAACACTGAAGCTTTCTTT
size: -; V: TRBV4-2; D: TRBD2; J: TRBJ2-5; CDR3: CASSQGGGRALETQYF; DNA: TGTGCCAGCAGCCAAGGTGGCGGGAGGGCCCTAGAGACCCAGTACTTC
size: many; V: TRBV18; D: TRBD2; J: TRBJ2-3; CDR3: CASSPPASGATDTQYF; DNA: TGTGCCAGCTCACCACCGGCTAGCGGGGCCACAGATACGCAGTATTTT
size: many; V: TRBV12-3/TRBV12-4; D: -; J: TRBJ2-3; CDR3: CASRGLARDGTDTQYF; DNA: TGTGCCAGCAGGGGGTTGGCTCGCGATGGCACAGATACGCAGTATTTT
size: -; V: TRBV11-2; D: -; J: TRBJ2-1; CDR3: CASSLIRQRINEQFF; DNA: TGTGCCAGCAGCTTAATACGACAGCGGATTAATGAGCAGTTCTTC
size: few; V: TRBV24-1; D: -; J: TRBJ2-6; CDR3: CATSDRQAGANVLTF; DNA: TGTGCCACCAGTGATAGACAGGCTGGGGCCAACGTCCTGACTTTC
size: many; V: TRBV6-5; D: TRBD2; J: TRBJ2-7; CDR3: CASRIFGTSGNEQYF; DNA: TGTGCCAGCAGGATCTTCGGGACTAGCGGGAACGAGCAGTACTTC
size: -; V: TRBV28; D: -; J: TRBJ1-4; CDR3: CASSFGDRYNEKLFF; DNA: TGTGCCAGCAGTTTCGGAGACAGATATAATGAAAAACTGTTTTTT
size: many; V: TRBV5-1; D: TRBD1; J: TRBJ2-6; CDR3: CASSLDGTGGFGANVLTF; DNA: TGCGCCAGCAGCTTGGACGGGACAGGGGGTTTCGGGGCCAACGTCCTGACTTTC
size: -; V: TRBV9; D: TRBD1; J: TRBJ1-2; CDR3: CASSGGQVDYTF; DNA: TGTGCCAGCAGCGGAGGACAGGTCGACTACACCTTC
size: -; V: TRBV19; D: -; J: TRBJ1-4; CDR3: CASSPRDATNEKLFF; DNA: TGTGCCAGTAGTCCTCGGGATGCAACTAATGAAAAACTGTTTTTT
size: -; V: TRBV27; D: -; J: TRBJ1-4; CDR3: CASSSSTTNEKLFF; DNA: TGTGCCAGCAGTTCATCAACAACTAATGAAAAACTGTTTTTT
size: -; V: TRBV25-1; D: -; J: TRBJ1-4; CDR3: CASSRESRTEKLFF; DNA: TGTGCCAGCAGTAGGGAAAGCAGGACCGAAAAACTGTTTTTT
size: many; V: TRBV9; D: -; J: TRBJ2-1; CDR3: CASSVGSIPSNEQFF; DNA: TGTGCCAGCAGCGTAGGGAGCATCCCCAGCAATGAGCAGTTCTTC
size: many; V: TRBV29-1; D: -; J: TRBJ2-5; CDR3: CSVDRTQETQYF; DNA: TGCAGCGTTGACAGGACCCAAGAGACCCAGTACTTC
size: many; V: TRBV5-1; D: TRBD2; J: TRBJ2-3; CDR3: CASSSGLAGGRGTDTQYF; DNA: TGCGCCAGCAGCTCCGGACTAGCGGGAGGGCGGGGCACAGATACGCAGTATTTT
size: few; V: TRBV6-6; D: -; J: TRBJ1-2; CDR3: CASRARDGYTF; DNA: TGTGCCAGCAGGGCTAGGGATGGCTACACCTTC